This T cell receptor beta chain was retrieved from a study of T cell repertoires in cytomegalovirus infection. Study results and limitations: Summed frequency of shared TCR beta families picked out CMV carriers who also had the relevant HLA. Clonotype analysis showed dominance of the ex vivo response by HLA-C-restricted CMV-specific TCR beta clonotypes.

In the case of this clonotype: Antigen: not known.

TCRdb reprocessed the reads via MiXCR and lists one record per CDR3 protein. The repertoire consists of 160,000 or so distinct CDR3 sequences, with around 20% occurring once and the leading ten covering over 9.5%. This clonotype originated in a human donor in good health (CMV status not recorded). Some clones in this sample may be carry-over from other donors' samples. The specimen sequenced was PBMCs.

The CDR3 DNA reads as TGCAGCGTTGGACCGCTATTTGCGAACACTGAAGCTTTCTTT. It translates to CSVGPLFANTEAFF. The rearrangement joins TRBV29-1 to TRBJ1-1; no firm D call. The CDR3 consists of 14 residues. V lost 4 bases to trimming and J lost 1 base, with 13 bases between them. Germline CDR1 reads SQVTM; CDR2 reads ANQGSEA.